The 21 T cell receptor beta chains reported below all come from one sample, sequenced in a study of T cell changes during pregnancy in multiple sclerosis (dated by TCRdb to between 2019 and 2020). The library came from the immunoSEQ multiplex PCR assay. Not all clones reach the TCRdb copy of this immuneACCESS table, which keeps in-frame sequences only. Checked studies attribute under half of the gap to unresolved V genes and leave the rest unexplained. Across this sample there are fewer than 20,000 clones, with 85% to 90% seen only once. The ten largest clones add up to around 8.7% of the sample. The specimen comprised CD8+ T cells from peripheral blood mononuclear cells, sampled after pregnancy. The receptors were gathered from a female donor with multiple sclerosis, enrolled in a pregnancy study.

This clone was seen only once. This chain links TRBV7-8 with TRBJ2-7, with TRBD2 matching over 8 bases. V gave up 5 bases and J gave up 2 bases; unmatched junction bases: 5. The CDR3 length is 14 residues. Germline assignment: CDR1 SGHVS and CDR2 FQNEAQ. The CDR3 sequence is CASSPRLATYEQYF. CDR3 in DNA: TGTGCCAGCAGCCCAAGACTAGCGACCTACGAGCAGTACTTC.

V usage is TRBV18 and J usage is TRBJ2-7, with 9 bases fitting TRBD1. V trimming: 3 bases; J trimming: 2 bases; junction bases outside the gene matches: 5. CDR1 KGHSH and CDR2 LQKENI come from the germline V gene. The CDR3 contains 15 residues. This CDR3 is CASSPRDRAAYEQYF. DNA for the CDR3: TGTGCCAGCTCACCCCGGGACAGGGCAGCCTACGAGCAGTACTTC.

This rearrangement joins TRBV5-1 to TRBJ1-4; the D gene is possibly TRBD1 (5 bases). V lost 4 bases, J lost 15 bases, and 13 bases lay in between. CDR3 length: 11 amino acids. The germline V gene has CDR1 SGHRS and CDR2 YFSETQ. The CDR3 region is CASSLGGSLFF. CDR3 coding DNA: TGCGCCAGCAGCCTCGGGGGGAGCTTGTTTTTT.

The chain links TRBV11-2 to TRBJ2-1, with 11 bases lining up with TRBD1. Per the germline V gene, CDR1 is SGHAT and CDR2 is FQNNGV. V lost 5 bases, J lost 8 bases, and 8 bases stayed unmatched. CDR3 size: 15 residues. Here the CDR3 DNA reads TGTGCCAGCAGCGCCGGGACAGGGGGTAGGGATGAGCAGTTCTTC. Translated: CASSAGTGGRDEQFF.

The chain is built from TRBV6-5 and TRBJ2-1; D is possibly TRBD1 (6 bases). The CDR3 sequence is 15 residues long. V was shortened by 1 base and J by 4 bases, with 11 bases between the two germline ends. CDR1 and CDR2 (germline): MNHEY, SVGAGI. CDR3 sequence (DNA): TGTGCCAGCAGTTACTTAAAGGGGGAATACAATGAGCAGTTCTTC. This codes for CASSYLKGEYNEQFF.

CDR3 nucleotides: TGTGCCAGCAGCCCGCCCGGACAGTACGCCGAGCAGTACTTC. Protein product: CASSPPGQYAEQYF. The chain combines TRBV7-6 with TRBJ2-7, with a weak D call TRBD1 (6 bases). CDR3 length: 14 residues. The V gene's germline CDR1 is SGHVS and CDR2 FNYEAQ. Trimming stripped 5 bases from V and 6 bases from J, with 17 bases between.

This clone was seen only a few times. V and J are TRBV28 and TRBJ2-7; 12 bases map to TRBD2. The CDR3 has 15 residues. Germline lookup yields CDR1 MDHEN and CDR2 SYDVKM. V lost 4 bases and J lost 3; bases outside the gene matches: 4. The CDR3 protein is CASSSTSGRVYEQYF. In DNA form, the CDR3 reads TGTGCCAGCAGTTCGACTAGCGGGAGAGTCTACGAGCAGTACTTC.

For the CDR3, the DNA is TGTGCCAGCAGTCTATCGACAGGTGCGACAGATACGCAGTATTTT. It specifies CASSLSTGATDTQYF. The V and J genes are TRBV5-5 and TRBJ2-3; TRBD1 is a possible D gene (6 bases). The germline CDR1 and CDR2 sequences are SGHKS and YYEKEE (reference sequence). The CDR3 spans 15 residues. V was pared by 5 bases and J by 3 bases, with 16 bases between.

In regard to this clone: The junction departs from germline at one end; a sequencing error may be responsible. CDR3 sequence reads: CASSERWGLFYF. CDR3 sequence (DNA): TGTGCCAGCAGTGAAAGATGGGGCCTTTTCTATTTT. The J gene is TRBJ1-5, the V gene TRBV2; D may be TRBD1 (5 bases). Germline CDR1 is SNHLY and CDR2 is FYNNEI. This CDR3 has 12 amino acids.

The chain has TRBV30 and TRBJ2-1, with D unresolved. This CDR3 contains 13 residues. Germline CDR1 is GTSNPN and CDR2 is SVGIG (reference sequence). The V gene lost 0 bases and the J gene lost 6 bases, with 9 bases spanning the gap. The CDR3 DNA reads as TGTGCCTGGAGTGTACAGTCGTCCAATGAGCAGTTCTTC. This translates into CAWSVQSSNEQFF.

This clone is a singleton in its sample. This sequence joins TRBV7-3 and TRBJ2-1, with 7 positions matching TRBD2. CDR3 size: 15 residues. CDR1 and CDR2 from the germline V gene are SGHTA and FQGTGA. The V segment lost 2 bases and the J segment 8 bases; nucleotides outside the gene matches: 9. CDR3 coding DNA: TGTGCCAGCAGCTTAGGCGGGGGACTATCTCATGAGCAGTTCTTC. Its protein product is CASSLGGGLSHEQFF.

This clone was found a few times. The chain couples TRBV2 to TRBJ2-1, with D unclear. The V end lost 6 bases, the J end lost 9 bases, and 9 bases lay between the germline ends. The CDR3 has 11 amino acids. CDR1 is SNHLY and CDR2 is FYNNEI in the germline V gene. The CDR3 nucleotides are TGTGCCAGCAGAAACACGGGTGAGCAGTTCTTC. Residues: CASRNTGEQFF.

The chain recombines TRBV5-4 with TRBJ1-1, with D possibly TRBD1 on 5 matching bases. Germline V lookup: CDR1 SGHNT, CDR2 YYREEE (reference sequence). V lost 4 bases to trimming and J lost 8 bases, with 12 bases between them. This CDR3 has 12 amino acids. CDR3 protein: CASSAPAGEAFF. The CDR3 DNA is TGTGCCAGCAGCGCCCCAGCAGGGGAAGCTTTCTTT.

The chain couples TRBV6-1 to TRBJ2-6; the match to TRBD1 covers 11 bases. Germline V gene data show CDR1 as MNHNS and CDR2 as SASEGT. This CDR3 is built from 19 residues. J lost 2 bases, V lost 4 bases, and 10 bases had no gene match. The CDR3 coding sequence is TGTGCCAGCAGTGGTAGTGGACAGGGGGCTCCCGCTGGGGCCAACGTCCTGACTTTC. It encodes CASSGSGQGAPAGANVLTF.

In this sample, this clone turned up once. The junction does not match germline at one end; this may be a read error. V gene TRBV2 combines with J gene TRBJ2-1, with D possibly matching TRBD1 (5 bases). CDR1 is SNHLY and CDR2 is FYNNEI in the germline V gene. The CDR3 spans 11 residues. Here the CDR3 DNA reads TGTGCCAGCAGTCCGGGCGTGGGGCTTATCTTC. Translating it yields CASSPGVGLIF.

J is TRBJ2-3 and V is TRBV7-2; tentative D call: TRBD2 (6 bases). Trimming removed 3 bases from V and 5 bases from J, with 9 bases in between. The CDR3 spans 13 residues. Looked up from germline, CDR1 is SGHTA and CDR2 is FQGNSA. The CDR3: CASSLGAGDTQYF. CDR3 nucleotides: TGTGCCAGCAGCTTGGGAGCGGGAGATACGCAGTATTTT.

The V and J genes are TRBV5-6 and TRBJ2-4; 8 bases are a match to TRBD1. This CDR3 region has 14 residues. The germline gives CDR1 SGHDT, CDR2 YYEEEE. After removal of 4 bases from V and 3 bases from J, the junction contained 3 bases not matched to a gene. The chain's CDR3 is CASSLGQGKNIQYF. CDR3 DNA sequence: TGTGCCAGCAGCCTCGGACAGGGCAAAAACATTCAGTACTTC.

CDR3 nucleotides: TGTGCCAGCAGCTTACCAGGGATAAACACTGAAGCTTTCTTT. It codes for CASSLPGINTEAFF. The rearrangement uses TRBV11-2 and TRBJ1-1, with D possibly TRBD1 on 5 matching bases. Per the germline V gene, CDR1 is SGHAT and CDR2 is FQNNGV. With 2 bases removed from V and 2 bases from J, the gap between germline ends came to 9 bases. The CDR3 length is 14 residues. Filled out from reference TRBV11-2 and TRBJ1-1, the complete variable domain reads EAGVAQSPRYKIIEKRQSVAFWCNPISGHATLYWYQQILGQGPKLLIQFQNNGVVDDSQLPKDRFSAERLKGVDSTLKIQPAKLEDSAVYLCASSLPGINTEAFFGQGTRLTVV.

The table lists this clone with a count of one. V usage is TRBV7-9 and J usage is TRBJ2-7, with TRBD2 matching over 7 bases. Germline loops: CDR1 SEHNR, CDR2 FQNEAQ (reference sequence). The CDR3 has 13 amino acids. After removal of 1 base from V and 5 bases from J, the junction contained 2 bases not matched to a gene. CDR3 protein: CASSLDSGDEQYF. The CDR3 coding sequence is TGTGCCAGCAGCTTAGACAGCGGGGACGAGCAGTACTTC.

This clone is a singleton in its sample. The V and J genes are TRBV28 and TRBJ2-5; D may be TRBD1 (5 bases). Looked up from germline, CDR1 is MDHEN and CDR2 is SYDVKM. The CDR3 extends over 13 amino acids. V was shortened by 5 bases and J by 5 bases, with 12 bases between the two germline ends. The CDR3 here is CASSLRVRETQYF. CDR3 nucleotide sequence: TGTGCCAGCAGTCTCAGGGTTAGGGAGACCCAGTACTTC.

The chain joins TRBV6-5 to TRBJ2-5; 7 bases agree with TRBD2. CDR3 length: 13 amino acids. Trimming removed 3 bases from V and 5 bases from J; junction bases left unmatched: 3. CDR1 and CDR2 from the germline V gene are MNHEY and SVGAGI. The CDR3, as DNA: TGTGCCAGCAGTTATGGAGCGGGGGAGACCCAGTACTTC. Encoded protein: CASSYGAGETQYF.